This T cell receptor beta chain was identified in a study of T cell responses to AZD1222 COVID-19 vaccine. Assay used: immunoSEQ multiplex PCR; TCRdb lists only in-frame clones, some missing. The data contain under 150,000 clones, 80% to 85% of them singletons. This CDR3 comprises 14 residues. Trimming at V came to 4 bases and at J to 1 base, leaving 1 base not matched to a gene. The germline gives CDR1 LGHDT, CDR2 YNNKEL (reference sequence). Study observations and caveats: Just a handful of AZD1222 recipients tested seropositive at baseline. Clonal diversity was possibly underestimated; the donors were predominantly white British and more often female.

A word on this clone: No antigen is known for it. This sample also contains other DNA sequences that code for the same CDR3.

V is TRBV3-1 (or the pseudogene TRBV3-2) and J is TRBJ1-5; the match to TRBD1 covers 7 bases. The specimen was peripheral blood, collected on day 0 of MenACWY control vaccination. This TCR derives from an adult in good health. CDR3 DNA sequence: TGTGCCAGCAGCCTACAGGGGAGCAATCAGCCCCAGCATTTT. It encodes CASSLQGSNQPQHF.